The 9 T cell receptor beta chains listed next were all sequenced from one sample in a study of control samples from healthy donors and cancer patients. Assay: immunoSEQ multiplex PCR; the TCRdb copy retains only in-frame clones and omits some. Of roughly 170,000 clones in the sample, around 90% were seen once. Sequenced sample: blood. These receptors originate from a woman aged 40 to 55 in good health.

The chain combines TRBV11-3 with TRBJ2-2; D possibly corresponds to TRBD2 (6 bases). Germline CDR1 SGHNT, CDR2 YENEEA. This CDR3 contains 15 residues. Trimming took off 5 bases at V and 5 bases at J, with 15 bases between the two ends. The CDR3 region is CASSPDGGRTGELFF. In DNA form, the CDR3 reads TGTGCCAGCAGCCCTGACGGGGGTAGGACCGGGGAGCTGTTTTTT. Combining the CDR3 with reference TRBV11-3 and TRBJ2-2 gives the whole variable domain EAGVVQSPRYKIIEKKQPVAFWCNPISGHNTLYWYLQNLGQGPELLIRYENEEAVDDSQLPKDRFSAERLKGVDSTLKIQPAELGDSAVYLCASSPDGGRTGELFFGEGSRLTVL.

About this clone itself: The sample contains more than one DNA sequence encoding this CDR3. The rearrangement joins TRBV6-5 to TRBJ2-2; 7 nucleotides align to TRBD1. Trimming at V came to 5 bases and at J to 5 bases, leaving 2 bases not matched to a gene. Germline CDR1 is MNHEY and CDR2 is SVGAGI. The length of the CDR3 is 13 residues. CDR3 region: CASSTTGTGELFF. The CDR3 DNA sequence: TGTGCCAGCAGTACGACAGGGACCGGGGAGCTGTTTTTT.

This sequence joins TRBV5-1 and TRBJ2-1, with TRBD2 matching over 8 bases. The V gene's germline CDR1 is SGHRS and CDR2 YFSETQ. The junction had 16 bases not matched to a gene; V was cut back by 3 bases and J by 2 bases. The CDR3 has 19 amino acids. The CDR3 reads CASSSSAGGPRGAYNEQFF. In DNA form, the CDR3 reads TGCGCCAGCAGCTCCTCTGCGGGGGGTCCCCGTGGCGCCTACAATGAGCAGTTCTTC.

The chain carries TRBV19 and TRBJ2-7; TRBD2 agrees at 13 bases. Germline CDR1 and CDR2: LNHDA and SQIVND (reference sequence). The CDR3 has 15 amino acids. V was pared by 5 bases and J by 6 bases, with 7 bases of the junction left unmatched. The CDR3 DNA follows: TGTGCCAGTAGTCGACTAGCGGGGGGTAAACCCGAGCAGTACTTC. Translating gives CASSRLAGGKPEQYF.

The chain employs TRBV27 and TRBJ1-1; D might be TRBD1 (5 bases). CDR1 and CDR2 (germline): MNHEY, SMNVEV (reference sequence). The CDR3 extends over 15 amino acids. Trimming cost V 2 bases and J 0 bases, with 10 bases left between them. As DNA, the CDR3 is TGTGCCAGCAGTTTAGACGGGGACTTGAACACTGAAGCTTTCTTT. Residues: CASSLDGDLNTEAFF.

This chain connects TRBV5-4 to TRBJ2-2; D unclear. V shed 1 base and J shed 3 bases, with 7 bases lying between them. The germline V gene encodes CDR1 SGHNT and CDR2 YYREEE (reference sequence). This CDR3 contains 14 residues. The CDR3 DNA reads as TGTGCCAGCAGCTTGCGCAGAGACACCGGGGAGCTGTTTTTT. As protein: CASSLRRDTGELFF.

This chain links TRBV29-1 with TRBJ1-5; tentative D call: TRBD1 (5 bases). V shed 6 bases and J shed 6 bases, with 9 bases lying between them. The CDR3 loop spans 11 amino acids. Germline V gene lookup returns CDR1 SQVTM and CDR2 ANQGSEA. The chain's CDR3 is CSVGEGQPQHF. Written as DNA, the CDR3 is TGCAGCGTGGGGGAAGGTCAGCCCCAGCATTTT.

The V call is TRBV6-5, the J call TRBJ2-7; 7 bases fit TRBD2. Germline CDR1 MNHEY, CDR2 SVGAGI. After removal of 6 bases from V and 3 bases from J, the junction contained 11 bases not matched to a gene. This CDR3 has 15 amino acids. The CDR3 sequence: CASSAFWGGGYEQYF. Written as DNA, the CDR3 is TGTGCCAGCAGCGCCTTTTGGGGGGGTGGCTACGAGCAGTACTTC.

The chain couples TRBV29-1 to TRBJ1-2; D may be TRBD1 (6 bases). V lost 0 bases and J lost 0, with 11 bases in between. The germline CDR1 and CDR2 sequences are SQVTM and ANQGSEA. CDR3 size: 15 residues. The CDR3 is CSVEEKGGPNYGYTF. The CDR3 coding sequence is TGCAGCGTTGAAGAGAAGGGGGGCCCTAACTATGGCTACACCTTC. The variable domain in full, completed from reference TRBV29-1 and TRBJ1-2, reads SAVISQKPSRDICQRGTSLTIQCQVDSQVTMMFWYRQQPGQSLTLIATANQGSEATYESGFVIDKFPISRPNLTFSTLTVSNMSPEDSSIYLCSVEEKGGPNYGYTFGSGTRLTVV.